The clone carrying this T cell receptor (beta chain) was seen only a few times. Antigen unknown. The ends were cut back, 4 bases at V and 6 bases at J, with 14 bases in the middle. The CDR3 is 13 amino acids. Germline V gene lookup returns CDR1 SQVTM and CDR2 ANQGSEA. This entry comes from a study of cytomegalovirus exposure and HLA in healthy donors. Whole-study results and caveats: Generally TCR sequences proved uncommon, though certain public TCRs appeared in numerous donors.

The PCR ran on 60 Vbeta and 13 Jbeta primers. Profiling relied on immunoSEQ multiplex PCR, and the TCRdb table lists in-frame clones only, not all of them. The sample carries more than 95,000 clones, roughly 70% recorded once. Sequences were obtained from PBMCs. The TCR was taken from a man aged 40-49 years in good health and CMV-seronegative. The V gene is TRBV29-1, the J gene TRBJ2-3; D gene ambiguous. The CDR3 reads CSVGSYSYDTQYF. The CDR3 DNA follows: TGCAGCGTTGGTAGCTATTCGTATGATACGCAGTATTTT.